Sequencing of this T cell receptor (beta chain) was carried out in a study of CD8+ T cells in alopecia areata. Looked up from germline, CDR1 is SGHVS and CDR2 is FNYEAQ. V was trimmed by 3 bases and J by 5 bases, leaving 16 bases between them. The CDR3 extends over 15 amino acids. Whole-study results and caveats: The study found that many expanded lesional clones persisted in scalp and blood during tofacitinib.

Treatment in this sample: oral pan-JAK inhibitor, 5-10 mg twice daily. Reverse transcription of extracted RNA yielded cDNA, which provided the sequencing template. Clones were read by immunoSEQ multiplex PCR, and TCRdb kept only the in-frame ones, dropping some. Of more than 85,000 clones listed, 50% to 75% are singletons. Regarding this clone: Its antigen is still unknown.

The chain has TRBV7-6 and TRBJ1-2; tentatively, D is TRBD1 (5 bases). The sample was CD8+ T cells sorted from blood, taken at week 4, from a patient treated with tofacitinib. The source of this sequence is a human donor with alopecia areata. For the CDR3, the DNA is TGTGCCAGCAGCTTGGCCCTAACGGGGGTTTATGGCTACACCTTC. Protein: CASSLALTGVYGYTF. Filled out from reference TRBV7-6 and TRBJ1-2, the complete variable domain reads GAGVSQSPRYKVTKRGQDVALRCDPISGHVSLYWYRQALGQGPEFLTYFNYEAQQDKSGLPNDRFSAERPEGSISTLTIQRTEQRDSAMYRCASSLALTGVYGYTFGSGTRLTVV.